These 9 T cell receptor beta chains were sequenced from one sample in a study of blood T cell repertoires in COVID-19. Repertoires were generated with immunoSEQ multiplex PCR, while TCRdb's copy carries only in-frame clones and drops some. The profile covers tens of thousands of clones, with 70% to 90% appearing a single time and around an eighth taken by the ten largest. The sequenced sample consisted of peripheral blood. These receptors came from a human donor in a cohort sampled during active COVID-19.

The chain recombines TRBV5-1 with TRBJ2-5, with 9 positions matching TRBD1. The CDR3 is 16 residues long. Trimming cost V 4 bases and J 5 bases; bases outside gene matches: 12. The germline V gene encodes CDR1 SGHRS and CDR2 YFSETQ. The CDR3 DNA reads TGCGCCAGCAGCGGAACCGGGACAGGGTATGGGGAGACCCAGTACTTC. It is translated as CASSGTGTGYGETQYF.

CDR3 sequence (DNA): TGTGCCAGCAGCCACGAGCGACCCTCGGGGGGTAATGAGCAGTTCTTC. Protein sequence: CASSHERPSGGNEQFF. The chain combines TRBV7-9 with TRBJ2-1, with 7 positions matching TRBD2. Germline CDR1 reads SEHNR; CDR2 reads FQNEAQ (reference sequence). V dropped 5 bases and J dropped 7; count of bases not matched to a gene: 14. The CDR3 length is 16 residues. The whole variable domain, filled in from reference TRBV7-9 and TRBJ2-1, reads DTGVSQNPRHKITKRGQNVTFRCDPISEHNRLYWYRQTLGQGPEFLTYFQNEAQLEKSRLLSDRFSAERPKGSFSTLEIQRTEQGDSAMYLCASSHERPSGGNEQFFGPGTRLTVL.

The chain combines TRBV7-6 with TRBJ2-2; TRBD1 agrees at 7 bases. The CDR3 spans 15 residues. V shed 5 bases and J 7 bases; nucleotides not matched to a gene: 10. Germline lookup yields CDR1 SGHVS and CDR2 FNYEAQ. The DNA of the CDR3 is TGTGCCAGCAGCAGGACAGGCCCACCGGGCGGGGAGCTGTTTTTT. Translated, it gives CASSRTGPPGGELFF.

This clone was found a few times. V and J are TRBV6-2 or TRBV6-3 and TRBJ1-2; 8 bases are a match to TRBD1. The CDR3 extends over 15 amino acids. The germline CDR1 and CDR2 sequences are MNHEY and SVGEGT. The trim removed 2 bases at V and 8 bases at J, leaving 10 bases unmatched. CDR3 coding DNA: TGTGCCAGCAGTTACACCCGGACAGGGCCTGAAGGCTACACCTTC. Amino acid sequence: CASSYTRTGPEGYTF.

The chain has TRBV5-5 and TRBJ1-2; maybe TRBD1 (6 bases). Trimming cost V 0 bases and J 4 bases, with 13 bases left between them. This CDR3 spans 15 amino acids. The germline V gene encodes CDR1 SGHKS and CDR2 YYEKEE (reference sequence). The CDR3 sequence: CASSLEAGVAYGYTF. DNA of the CDR3: TGTGCCAGCAGCTTGGAGGCAGGGGTGGCCTATGGCTACACCTTC.

V is TRBV15 and J is TRBJ2-1; 8 bases line up with TRBD2. J was trimmed by 8 bases and V by 0 bases; bases with no gene match: 12. The CDR3 is made up of 17 amino acids. Per germline, CDR1 LNHNV and CDR2 YYDKDF (reference sequence). In DNA form, the CDR3 reads TGTGCCACCAGCAGAGATCTGAGTAGCGGGAATGTGGATGAGCAGTTCTTC. Protein: CATSRDLSSGNVDEQFF. Combining the CDR3 with reference TRBV15 and TRBJ2-1 gives the whole variable domain DAMVIQNPRYQVTQFGKPVTLSCSQTLNHNVMYWYQQKSSQAPKLLFHYYDKDFNNEADTPDNFQSRRPNTSFCFLDIRSPGLGDTAMYLCATSRDLSSGNVDEQFFGPGTRLTVL.

This rearrangement joins TRBV24-1 to TRBJ2-2, with 7 positions matching TRBD1. Germline values: CDR1 KGHDR, CDR2 SFDVKD. V was clipped by 3 bases and J by 6 bases; unmatched bases: 6. CDR3 length equals 15 residues. The CDR3 nucleotides read TGTGCCACCAGTGATCGAACAGGGGTCCCCGGGGAGCTGTTTTTT. It is translated as CATSDRTGVPGELFF.

V is TRBV2 and J is TRBJ2-7; D is perhaps TRBD2 (5 bases). With 7 bases removed from V and 1 base from J, the gap between germline ends came to 8 bases. Germline V gene lookup returns CDR1 SNHLY and CDR2 FYNNEI. CDR3 length: 12 residues. CDR3 protein: CASNRDSYEQYF. CDR3 nucleotide sequence: TGTGCCAGCAACCGGGATTCCTACGAGCAGTACTTC.

The chain's CDR3 is CASSEMASNTEAFF. The CDR3 DNA reads TGTGCCAGCAGTGAAATGGCATCGAACACTGAAGCTTTCTTT. The chain joins TRBV2 to TRBJ1-1, with D hard to call. V was shortened by 2 bases and J by 1 base, with 8 bases between the two germline ends. From germline, CDR1 is SNHLY and CDR2 FYNNEI. The CDR3 spans 14 residues.